This T cell receptor (beta chain) is drawn from a study of T cells after yellow fever vaccination. As TCR cDNA was made by 5'RACE template switching, a universal primer site and UMIs were added. TCRdb independently ran MiXCR on the 5' RACE reads; one entry per CDR3 protein. The sample includes a few hundred thousand distinct CDR3 sequences, roughly 8.3% of them seen just once. Germline V gene data show CDR1 as KGHSH and CDR2 as LQKENI. V lost 3 bases to trimming and J lost 0 bases, with 9 bases between them. The length of the CDR3 is 16 residues. There are a few counts of this clonotype. Its antigen is unknown. Study-level results: Boosting was followed by the reappearance of most primary-vaccination clones (just under 97% CD4, roughly 90% CD8). Relatively few clonotypes were ones that appeared in both CD4 and CD8 compartments.

This material consisted of PBMCs, taken roughly 47 days after the first yellow fever vaccination. The source of this sequence is a man aged 18 to 35 who received the YFV17D yellow fever vaccine. The genes are TRBV18 and TRBJ2-6; no clear D gene. CDR3 bases: TGTGCCAGCTCACCTGTTAGGTCCTCTGGGGCCAACGTCCTGACTTTC. Protein: CASSPVRSSGANVLTF.